Below are 15 T cell receptor beta chains sequenced from a single sample in a study of CD8 T cells in ankylosing spondylitis. Each CDR3 protein is one row after TCRdb ran MiXCR on the 5' RACE reads. This sample yields tens of thousands of distinct CDR3 sequences, of which over 9% are seen a single time; roughly 16% belongs to the top ten. The sample consisted of blood, either unsorted or a sorted T cell fraction (not recorded which). Source of these receptors: a male donor with ankylosing spondylitis or in good health (not recorded which).

About this clonotype: This may come from a read error, since a much larger clone is one base off. The chain uses TRBV12-3 or TRBV12-4 and TRBJ1-6, with 9 bases fitting TRBD1. The CDR3 length is 16 residues. J gave up 7 bases and V 3 bases, and 7 bases lay outside the gene matches. This CDR3 reads CASSFPLTGGNSPLHF. The CDR3 region has the DNA TGTGCCAGCAGTTTCCCCTTGACAGGGGGGAATTCACCCCTCCACTTT.

V usage is TRBV2 and J usage is TRBJ2-3; TRBD2 matches 9 bases. V shed 1 base, J shed 5 bases, and the junction held 4 bases outside the gene matches. Germline assignment: CDR1 SNHLY and CDR2 FYNNEI. The CDR3 loop spans 15 amino acids. CDR3 DNA sequence: TGTGCCAGCAGTGAAGTAGCGGGAGTTGGAGATACGCAGTATTTT. Its protein product is CASSEVAGVGDTQYF.

This clonotype appeared many times. The chain joins TRBV30 to TRBJ2-1, with a weak D call TRBD1 (6 bases). The CDR3 has 15 residues. Germline CDR1 is GTSNPN and CDR2 is SVGIG (reference sequence). V dropped 5 bases and J dropped 10 bases, with 24 bases sitting between them. The CDR3 DNA follows: TGTGCCTGGTCTAGGTCAGGGGACATTTTGGGGGAGCAGTTCTTC. Its translation is CAWSRSGDILGEQFF.

This clonotype was seen many times. The V and J genes are TRBV29-1 and TRBJ1-1, with D unclear. Germline CDR1 and CDR2: SQVTM and ANQGSEA. V lost 2 bases and J lost 3, with 13 bases in between. The CDR3 totals 14 residues. CDR3 nucleotide sequence: TGCAGCGTTGAACCCAGGACCCGGGACACTGAAGCTTTCTTT. Encoded protein: CSVEPRTRDTEAFF.

This clonotype was observed many times. This chain joins TRBV18 and TRBJ1-2; no definite D call. This CDR3 is built from 14 residues. V lost 3 bases and J lost 8, with 16 bases in between. CDR1 is KGHSH and CDR2 is LQKENI in the germline V gene. CDR3 sequence reads: CASSPLDLGAGYTF. DNA for the CDR3: TGTGCCAGCTCACCGCTAGACTTAGGCGCGGGCTACACCTTC.

This clonotype was recorded at least ten times. The chain recombines TRBV12-3 or TRBV12-4 with TRBJ1-5; weak D call: TRBD1 (5 bases). The CDR3 totals 14 residues. Trimming stripped 6 bases from V and 4 bases from J, with 13 bases between. CDR3 residues: CASRLGGSNQPQHF. The DNA of the CDR3 is TGTGCCAGCAGGTTGGGGGGGAGTAATCAGCCCCAGCATTTT.

This clonotype occurred many times. V usage is TRBV27 and J usage is TRBJ1-1; 12 nucleotides agree with TRBD1. Germline V gene data show CDR1 as MNHEY and CDR2 as SMNVEV (reference sequence). The ends lost 5 bases at V and 4 bases at J; junction bases unmatched: 8. This CDR3 contains 16 residues. In DNA form, the CDR3 reads TGTGCCAGCAGTCCACCGCCGGGACAGGGGGCCACTGAAGCTTTCTTT. It codes for CASSPPPGQGATEAFF.

The CDR3 coding sequence is TGTGCCAGCAGGGAATGGACAGGGCCTAATCAGCCCCAGCATTTT. It encodes CASREWTGPNQPQHF. The chain links TRBV2 to TRBJ1-5, with TRBD1 matching 8 bases. The germline CDR1 and CDR2 sequences are SNHLY and FYNNEI. CDR3 size: 15 residues. V was clipped by 6 bases and J by 4 bases; unmatched bases: 8.

This chain joins TRBV11-2 and TRBJ2-7; a possible D gene is TRBD1 (5 bases). The CDR3 spans 14 residues. The V end lost 3 bases, the J end lost 2 bases, and 11 bases lay between the germline ends. Germline CDR1 SGHAT, CDR2 FQNNGV. The CDR3 sequence: CASSFGDSTYEQYF. CDR3 DNA: TGTGCCAGCAGCTTCGGTGACAGTACCTACGAGCAGTACTTC.

The sample holds many counts of this clonotype. The chain carries TRBV11-2 and TRBJ1-5; D remains ambiguous. Trimming shortened V by 5 bases and J by 4 bases, and 15 bases separated the two germline ends. The CDR3 loop spans 15 amino acids. Per the germline V gene, CDR1 is SGHAT and CDR2 is FQNNGV. DNA for the CDR3: TGTGCCAGCAGCACGGACTCCAACCCTAATCAGCCCCAGCATTTT. It codes for CASSTDSNPNQPQHF.

This clonotype showed up many times. This chain uses TRBV18 with TRBJ2-3; the match to TRBD2 covers 9 bases. There are 14 residues in the CDR3. Germline V lookup: CDR1 KGHSH, CDR2 LQKENI. The V and J ends lost 3 bases and 6 bases, in that order; junction bases with no gene match: 4. CDR3 nucleotides: TGTGCCAGCTCACCCCTAGCGGGATCGGATACGCAGTATTTT. This encodes CASSPLAGSDTQYF.

The CDR3 bases are TGTGCCAGCAGCTCCGTAGCGGGAGGGCCGAGAGATGAGCAGTTCTTC. Translation: CASSSVAGGPRDEQFF. J is TRBJ2-1 and V is TRBV11-2; 11 nucleotides agree with TRBD2. Germline CDR1 is SGHAT and CDR2 is FQNNGV. V lost 4 bases, J lost 8 bases, and 10 bases stayed unmatched. The CDR3 covers 16 residues.

This clonotype was recorded at least ten times. The V call is TRBV11-2, the J call TRBJ2-1; D gene unclear. CDR1 and CDR2 (germline): SGHAT, FQNNGV. The CDR3 extends over 11 amino acids. This CDR3 reads CSSAIANEQFF. As DNA, the CDR3 is TGTTCAAGTGCTATTGCCAATGAGCAGTTCTTC.

This clonotype has ten or more counts. The J gene is TRBJ2-1, the V gene TRBV6-1; tentatively, D is TRBD1 or TRBD2 (5 bases each). Between the trimmed V and J ends, which lost 5 bases and 8 bases, there was a span of 10 bases. The CDR3 is 12 amino acids. The V gene's germline CDR1 is MNHNS and CDR2 SASEGT. For the CDR3, the DNA is TGTGCCAGCAGTTTACGGGGCCATGAGCAGTTCTTC. Amino acid sequence: CASSLRGHEQFF.

This clonotype was found many times. V is TRBV12-3 or TRBV12-4 and J is TRBJ2-3; D gene uncertain. Trimming took 3 bases from V and 0 from J, leaving 13 bases between them. The CDR3 totals 16 residues. The CDR3 DNA sequence: TGTGCCAGCAGTTTTCATCGGCGGTCTAGCACAGATACGCAGTATTTT. It encodes CASSFHRRSSTDTQYF.